This TCR beta chain derives from a study of blood T cell repertoires in COVID-19. Trimming cost V 2 bases and J 6 bases, with 11 bases left between them. Germline V CDR1 and CDR2: SGHNT, YYREEE (reference sequence). The CDR3 is made up of 14 amino acids. Only in-frame clones appear in the TCRdb table, and some are missing; sequencing was by immunoSEQ multiplex PCR. Here the sample spans 280,000 or so clones, roughly 88% being singletons. Sequencing was done on a sample of peripheral blood. This TCR derives from a woman in her twenties or thirties who had recovered from COVID-19. The chain combines TRBV5-4 with TRBJ2-2; D is perhaps TRBD2 (5 bases). CDR3: CASSFPRGAGELFF. The CDR3 DNA reads TGTGCCAGCAGCTTTCCCCGGGGAGCCGGGGAGCTGTTTTTT.